Each of the 8 T cell receptor beta chains below was sequenced from the same sample in a study of OX40 agonist ivuxolimab in advanced cancers. Repertoires were generated with immunoSEQ multiplex PCR, while TCRdb's copy carries only in-frame clones and drops some. Among about 88,000 clones, 75% to 90% were seen once, and the ten largest hold over 0.2%. The material was CD4+ or CD8+ T cells sorted from blood, obtained in a trial of the OX40 agonist ivuxolimab. The receptors come from an adult with an advanced solid tumor such as melanoma, head and neck, liver or kidney cancer.

V and J are TRBV6-1 and TRBJ1-3; D not resolved. The CDR3 runs to 16 residues. With 2 bases removed from V and 4 bases from J, the gap between germline ends came to 15 bases. CDR1 is MNHNS, CDR2 SASEGT, per germline. CDR3 coding DNA: TGTGCCAGCAGTGAATGGACGGCCTGGCTCGGAAACACCATATATTTT. It translates to CASSEWTAWLGNTIYF.

This sequence joins TRBV15 and TRBJ2-2; weak D call: TRBD2 (7 bases). Trimming pared 6 bases from V and 6 bases from J, leaving 14 bases between. This CDR3 comprises 14 residues. Germline CDR1 reads LNHNV; CDR2 reads YYDKDF (reference sequence). CDR3 sequence: CATREGGPPGELFF. The CDR3, as DNA: TGTGCCACCAGAGAGGGGGGGCCCCCCGGGGAGCTGTTTTTT.

This clone was recorded only once. The V and J genes are TRBV20-1 and TRBJ2-2; D gene ambiguous. CDR3 length: 11 residues. Germline V gives CDR1 DFQATT, CDR2 SNEGSKA (reference sequence). With 0 bases removed from V and 6 bases from J, the gap between germline ends came to 2 bases. CDR3 in DNA: TGCAGTGCTAGAGATTCCGGGGAGCTGTTTTTT. This encodes CSARDSGELFF.

This clone was detected once. The J gene is TRBJ2-5, the V gene TRBV5-1, with 7 bases matching TRBD2. The CDR3 contains 14 residues. V shed 4 bases, J shed 6 bases, and the junction held 9 bases outside the gene matches. CDR1 is SGHRS, CDR2 YFSETQ, per germline. CDR3 in amino acids: CASSLSSGRQTQYF. DNA of the CDR3: TGCGCCAGCAGCCTTTCTAGCGGCCGGCAGACCCAGTACTTC.

The rearrangement joins TRBV7-6 to TRBJ2-2; no firm D call. Germline V gene lookup returns CDR1 SGHVS and CDR2 FNYEAQ. The CDR3 extends over 14 amino acids. V lost 1 base, J lost 5 bases, and 8 bases lay in between. The chain's CDR3 is CASSLVSVTGELFF. CDR3 nucleotides: TGTGCCAGCAGCTTAGTTTCTGTTACCGGGGAGCTGTTTTTT.

This chain links TRBV5-5 with TRBJ1-5; tentative D call: TRBD1 (6 bases). Germline CDR1 reads SGHKS; CDR2 reads YYEKEE (reference sequence). The length of the CDR3 is 15 residues. V gave up 1 base and J gave up 5 bases, with 13 bases separating them. The CDR3 DNA sequence: TGTGCCAGCAGCTTGTATCCAGGGGAGGATCAGCCCCAGCATTTT. Translating it yields CASSLYPGEDQPQHF.

The sample holds a few counts of this clone. V is TRBV6-1 and J is TRBJ1-2, with D perhaps matching TRBD1 (5 bases). Trimming stripped 1 base from V and 4 bases from J, with 10 bases between. Germline CDR1 and CDR2: MNHNS and SASEGT. The CDR3 covers 14 residues. The CDR3 DNA follows: TGTGCCAGCAGTGAAGAGGGACCGACCTATGGCTACACCTTC. Translating it yields CASSEEGPTYGYTF.

This rearrangement joins TRBV29-1 to TRBJ1-1, with D unclear. The V gene lost 3 bases and the J gene lost 3 bases, with 5 bases spanning the gap. CDR1 is SQVTM and CDR2 is ANQGSEA in the germline V gene. The CDR3 spans 11 residues. The CDR3 is CSVDGDTEAFF. Written as DNA, the CDR3 is TGCAGCGTTGATGGGGACACTGAAGCTTTCTTT. The whole variable domain, filled in from reference TRBV29-1 and TRBJ1-1, reads SAVISQKPSRDICQRGTSLTIQCQVDSQVTMMFWYRQQPGQSLTLIATANQGSEATYESGFVIDKFPISRPNLTFSTLTVSNMSPEDSSIYLCSVDGDTEAFFGQGTRLTVV.